This TCR beta chain is drawn from a study of post-analysis software for immune sequencing data. The TCR beta cDNA libraries carried unique molecular identifiers. TCRdb redid the calling of the PCR reads with MiXCR, one entry per CDR3 protein. The table records hundreds of thousands of distinct CDR3 sequences, roughly a third of them present only once. This clonotype was counted ten times or more. Its antigen is undetermined. Study-wide findings and caveats: With TRBV5-6, TRBV5-1 and TRBV20-1 included, about five TRBV segments were more frequent in patients than in controls. The normalized Chao1 diversity of multiple sclerosis patients was significantly lower than that of controls. Those samples that were prepared in the same batch co-clustered strongly by F measure.

V shed 1 base, J shed 7 bases, and the junction held 4 bases outside the gene matches. The CDR3 is 15 amino acids. CDR1 is MGHRA and CDR2 is YSYEKL in the germline V gene. Sequenced material: blood. The V gene is TRBV4-1, the J gene TRBJ2-1; 10 bases map to TRBD2. The sequence was obtained from a girl aged 10 to 17 with multiple sclerosis. The CDR3 region has the DNA TGCGCCAGCAGCCAAGTAGCGGGGGGCAGGAATGAGCAGTTCTTC. This encodes CASSQVAGGRNEQFF.